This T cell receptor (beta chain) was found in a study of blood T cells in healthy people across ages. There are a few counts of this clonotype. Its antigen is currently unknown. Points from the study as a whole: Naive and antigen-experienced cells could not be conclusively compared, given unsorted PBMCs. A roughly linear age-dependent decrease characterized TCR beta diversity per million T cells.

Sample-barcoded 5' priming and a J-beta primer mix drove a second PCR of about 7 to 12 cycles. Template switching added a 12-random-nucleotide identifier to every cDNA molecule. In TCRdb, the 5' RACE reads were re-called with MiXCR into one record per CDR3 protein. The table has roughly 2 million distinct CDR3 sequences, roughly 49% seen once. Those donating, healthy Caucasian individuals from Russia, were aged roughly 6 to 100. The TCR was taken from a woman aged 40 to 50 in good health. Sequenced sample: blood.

The CDR3 here is CASSSDRGRRETQYF. In nucleotides, the CDR3 is TGTGCCAGCAGTTCGGACAGGGGGCGCCGGGAGACCCAGTACTTC. V and J are TRBV7-2 and TRBJ2-5; 11 bases match TRBD1. After removal of 6 bases from V and 5 bases from J, the junction contained 8 bases not matched to a gene. The germline V gene has CDR1 SGHTA and CDR2 FQGNSA. The CDR3 totals 15 residues.